The 24 T cell receptor beta chains presented below share a single source sample, sequenced in a study of breast tumors, draining lymph nodes, adjacent tissues. Samples came from axillary lymph nodes draining the breast cancer. One entry per CDR3 protein results from TCRdb running MiXCR on the multiplex PCR reads. This table holds 180,000 or so distinct CDR3 sequences, 30% to 40% found once. Sample: axillary lymph node tissue. Receptors originate from a female donor with breast cancer. Some clones in this sample may be carry-over from other donors' samples.

There are many counts of this clonotype. This chain links TRBV14 with TRBJ2-1; TRBD1 might be the D (5 bases). Trimming removed 0 bases at V and 10 bases at J, with 10 bases between. CDR1 and CDR2 (germline): SGHDN, FVKESK. The CDR3 contains 13 residues. As DNA, the CDR3 is TGTGCCAGCAGCCAAGACTGGGGCCGGGAGCAGTTCTTC. It yields the protein CASSQDWGREQFF. Together with reference TRBV14 and TRBJ2-1, the CDR3 gives the full variable domain: EAGVTQFPSHSVIEKGQTVTLRCDPISGHDNLYWYRRVMGKEIKFLLHFVKESKQDESGMPNNRFLAERTGGTYSTLKVQPAELEDSGVYFCASSQDWGREQFFGPGTRLTVL.

This clonotype was seen many times. The chain links TRBV7-3 to TRBJ2-1; 8 positions agree with TRBD2. The CDR3 length is 15 residues. Germline V lookup: CDR1 SGHTA, CDR2 FQGTGA. The V and J ends lost 2 bases and 8 bases, in that order; junction bases with no gene match: 8. The chain's CDR3 is CASSLLAGGGHEQFF. Here the CDR3 DNA reads TGTGCCAGCAGCTTATTGGCGGGGGGTGGGCATGAGCAGTTCTTC.

This clonotype was recorded many times. The J gene is TRBJ2-1, the V gene TRBV20-1; 12 bases are a match to TRBD2. Per germline, CDR1 DFQATT and CDR2 SNEGSKA (reference sequence). V dropped 3 bases and J dropped 3; count of bases not matched to a gene: 9. The CDR3 totals 17 residues. The CDR3 coding sequence is TGCAGTGCTAGGGCTACCCGACTAGCGGGGGTCTACAATGAGCAGTTCTTC. This codes for CSARATRLAGVYNEQFF.

This clonotype was seen at least ten times. The rearrangement uses TRBV27 and TRBJ1-6; no definite D call. Trimming pared 4 bases from V and 0 bases from J, leaving 16 bases between. The CDR3 length is 18 residues. Germline V gives CDR1 MNHEY, CDR2 SMNVEV (reference sequence). CDR3 sequence reads: CASSYQPGESSYNSPLHF. The DNA of the CDR3 is TGTGCCAGCAGTTATCAACCGGGAGAGAGCTCCTATAATTCACCCCTCCACTTT.

This clonotype came up a few times. The chain is built from TRBV12-5 and TRBJ2-1; TRBD2 aligns across 7 bases. V dropped 3 bases and J dropped 2; count of bases not matched to a gene: 4. The germline CDR1 and CDR2 sequences are LGHNT and FRNRAP. The CDR3 has 15 amino acids. The CDR3 is CASGFGGRAYNEQFF. As DNA, the CDR3 is TGTGCTAGTGGTTTTGGAGGGAGGGCCTACAATGAGCAGTTCTTC.

CDR3 region: CSAKQTRGVYF. As DNA, the CDR3 is TGCAGTGCCAAACAGACTAGGGGTGTCTACTTC. The chain combines TRBV20-1 with TRBJ2-5; maybe TRBD2 (6 bases). The length of the CDR3 is 11 residues. CDR1 is DFQATT and CDR2 is SNEGSKA in the germline V gene (reference sequence). V was cut by 6 bases and J by 14 bases, with 19 bases left in between.

This clonotype was detected only a few times. This chain joins TRBV9 and TRBJ2-5; the D gene is possibly TRBD2 (5 bases). V lost 4 bases and J lost 5, with 15 bases in between. Looked up from germline, CDR1 is SGDLS and CDR2 is YYNGEE. The CDR3 runs to 14 residues. The CDR3 DNA reads TGTGCCAGCAGCATTGGAGTCCGCGGGGAGACCCAGTACTTC. Translation: CASSIGVRGETQYF.

The CDR3, as DNA: TGTGCCAGCAGGGGTTTGTGGGCGGGAGGGCCTGAAGATACGCAGTATTTT. This sequence encodes CASRGLWAGGPEDTQYF. The chain combines TRBV12-3 or TRBV12-4 with TRBJ2-3; 9 nucleotides align to TRBD2. The CDR3 length is 17 residues. The ends lost 6 bases at V and 5 bases at J; junction bases unmatched: 15.

This clonotype was observed many times. CDR3 DNA sequence: TGTGCCAGTAGTAATCGACAGGGATCGAATAATTCACCCCTCCACTTT. Protein sequence: CASSNRQGSNNSPLHF. This rearrangement joins TRBV19 to TRBJ1-6; 7 bases map to TRBD1. CDR3 length: 16 amino acids. The germline V gene encodes CDR1 LNHDA and CDR2 SQIVND (reference sequence). Unmatched junction bases numbered 8, after V lost 4 bases and J lost 5 bases.

Note on this clonotype: Being one base from a much bigger clone, this may be a read error. CDR3 residues: CASSFRTTGGWDNEQFF. CDR3 DNA sequence: TGTGCCAGCAGCTTCCGGACTACCGGGGGGTGGGACAATGAGCAGTTCTTC. V is TRBV5-6 and J is TRBJ2-1; 7 nucleotides agree with TRBD2. Losses at the gene ends were 2 bases for V and 5 bases for J; bases not matched to a gene: 13. Per the germline V gene, CDR1 is SGHDT and CDR2 is YYEEEE. CDR3 length: 17 amino acids.

This clonotype came up many times. The chain uses TRBV20-1 and TRBJ1-6; no clear D. CDR1 DFQATT and CDR2 SNEGSKA come from the germline V gene (reference sequence). This CDR3 contains 13 residues. The CDR3 here is CSHSRIYNSPLHF. The CDR3 DNA sequence: TGCAGCCATTCCAGGATTTATAATTCACCCCTCCACTTT.

This CDR3 reads CASSYLSQGPVEQYF. The CDR3 bases are TGTGCCAGCAGTTACCTGTCGCAGGGGCCGGTTGAGCAGTATTTT. J is TRBJ2-3 and V is TRBV12-3 or TRBV12-4; tentative D call: TRBD1 (6 bases). V was clipped by 4 bases and J by 11 bases, with 22 bases between them. This CDR3 comprises 15 residues.

With respect to this clonotype: The missing conserved phenylalanine or tryptophan at the end of this CDR3 makes a read error likely. Here the CDR3 reads CASSFEKDSYEQYL. CDR3 bases: TGTGCCAGCAGCTTCGAAAAGGACAGCTACGAGCAGTACCTC. The chain couples TRBV7-8 to TRBJ2-7; a possible D gene is TRBD1 (6 bases). The CDR3 is 14 residues long. Trimming took off 3 bases at V and 3 bases at J, with 12 bases between the two ends. CDR1 and CDR2 (germline): SGHVS, FQNEAQ.

The rearrangement uses TRBV12-3 or TRBV12-4 and TRBJ2-5; 9 nucleotides align to TRBD2. The CDR3 spans 17 residues. V gave up 3 bases and J gave up 3 bases; unmatched junction bases: 11. The CDR3 coding sequence is TGTGCCAGCAGTTTCCCCCTCCTAGCGGGGTGGGAAGAGACCCAGTACTTC. It encodes CASSFPLLAGWEETQYF.

Details on this clonotype: A much larger clone is a single base away; this may be a read error. The chain joins TRBV5-6 to TRBJ1-5; tentative D call: TRBD1 (5 bases). V gave up 2 bases and J gave up 6 bases, with 12 bases separating them. Germline lookup yields CDR1 SGHDT and CDR2 YYEEEE. The CDR3 spans 14 residues. The CDR3 loop is CASSFPGPGQPQHF. The CDR3 coding sequence is TGTGCCAGCAGCTTCCCGGGACCGGGTCAGCCCCAGCATTTT.

The V and J genes are TRBV6-5 and TRBJ1-1; 9 bases match TRBD1. The ends lost 6 bases at V and 4 bases at J; junction bases unmatched: 9. This CDR3 has 15 residues. Germline CDR1 MNHEY, CDR2 SVGAGI. The CDR3 bases are TGTGCCAGCAGCGCAAAGGACAGGGGAGGCACTGAAGCTTTCTTT. It translates to CASSAKDRGGTEAFF.

The chain recombines TRBV24-1 with TRBJ2-1; D uncertain. The CDR3 totals 13 residues. Germline values: CDR1 KGHDR, CDR2 SFDVKD. V lost 5 bases and J 10 bases, leaving 14 bases between the germline ends. CDR3 bases: TGTGCCACCAGTGGGCCTAATTCTGGGGAGCAGTTCTTC. This gives the protein CATSGPNSGEQFF.

The chain carries TRBV9 and TRBJ2-3; TRBD1 matches at 11 bases. This CDR3 has 15 amino acids. V gave up 4 bases and J gave up 10 bases; unmatched junction bases: 11. In germline, CDR1 is SGDLS, CDR2 YYNGEE. The DNA for the CDR3 is TGTGCCAGCAGCCTCGGGACAGGGGGACCGGGGTCGCAGTATTTT. Translated: CASSLGTGGPGSQYF.

This clonotype was recorded many times. V usage is TRBV12-3 or TRBV12-4 and J usage is TRBJ1-5; D gene uncertain. The CDR3 spans 13 residues. The V and J ends lost 3 bases and 3 bases respectively, with 6 bases between them. The DNA for the CDR3 is TGTGCCAGCAGTTTCTCGGCCAATCAGCCCCAGCATTTT. Translation: CASSFSANQPQHF.

The genes are TRBV5-1 and TRBJ2-5; 7 bases line up with TRBD2. The CDR3 is 15 amino acids. Per germline, CDR1 SGHRS and CDR2 YFSETQ. The trim removed 1 base at V and 5 bases at J, leaving 8 bases unmatched. The CDR3 here is CASSLPGTTNETQYF. CDR3 bases: TGCGCCAGCAGCTTGCCCGGGACTACTAACGAGACCCAGTACTTC. The full variable domain, with the rest looked up from reference TRBV5-1 and TRBJ2-5, is KAGVTQTPRYLIKTRGQQVTLSCSPISGHRSVSWYQQTPGQGLQFLFEYFSETQRNKGNFPGRFSGRQFSNSRSEMNVSTLELGDSALYLCASSLPGTTNETQYFGPGTRLLVL.

Concerning this clonotype: Being one base from a much bigger clone, this may be a read error. The chain combines TRBV19 with TRBJ1-5, with a possible D match to TRBD1 (5 bases). The germline gives CDR1 LNHDA, CDR2 SQIVND (reference sequence). Trimming shortened V by 10 bases and J by 3 bases, and 10 bases separated the two germline ends. The CDR3 is 12 amino acids. The CDR3 DNA reads as TGTGCCACCCGGGACGTCAATCAGCCCCAGCATTTT. Translation gives CATRDVNQPQHF. The full variable domain, in which reference TRBV19 and TRBJ1-5 provide the parts outside the CDR3, is DGGITQSPKYLFRKEGQNVTLSCEQNLNHDAMYWYRQDPGQGLRLIYYSQIVNDFQKGDIAEGYSVSREKKESFPLTVTSAQKNPTAFYLCATRDVNQPQHFGDGTRLSIL.

Ten or more counts support this clonotype. This rearrangement joins TRBV7-3 to TRBJ2-2; 7 nucleotides match TRBD1. Trimming took 6 bases from V and 5 from J; bases not matched to a gene: 0. Germline CDR1 is SGHTA and CDR2 is FQGTGA. The CDR3 has 12 residues. This CDR3 reads CASRGQTGELFF. The CDR3 bases are TGTGCCAGCAGGGGACAGACCGGGGAGCTGTTTTTT.

This clonotype was detected many times. This chain joins TRBV9 and TRBJ2-5, with 15 bases fitting TRBD2. The ends lost 4 bases at V and 2 bases at J; junction bases unmatched: 6. CDR1 SGDLS and CDR2 YYNGEE come from the germline V gene. The length of the CDR3 is 17 residues. The CDR3 loop reads CASSPGLAGGRQETQYF. The CDR3 region has the DNA TGTGCCAGCAGCCCCGGACTAGCGGGAGGGCGTCAAGAGACCCAGTACTTC.

In this sample, this clonotype turned up many times. V and J are TRBV6-6 and TRBJ2-1, with D maybe TRBD1 (5 bases). Trimming shortened V by 5 bases and J by 6 bases, and 17 bases separated the two germline ends. The germline CDR1 and CDR2 sequences are MNHNY and SVGAGI (reference sequence). This CDR3 comprises 15 residues. Written as DNA, the CDR3 is TGTGCCAGCAGTCAACCTTCGACAGTCTCCAATGAGCAGTTCTTC. It yields the protein CASSQPSTVSNEQFF.